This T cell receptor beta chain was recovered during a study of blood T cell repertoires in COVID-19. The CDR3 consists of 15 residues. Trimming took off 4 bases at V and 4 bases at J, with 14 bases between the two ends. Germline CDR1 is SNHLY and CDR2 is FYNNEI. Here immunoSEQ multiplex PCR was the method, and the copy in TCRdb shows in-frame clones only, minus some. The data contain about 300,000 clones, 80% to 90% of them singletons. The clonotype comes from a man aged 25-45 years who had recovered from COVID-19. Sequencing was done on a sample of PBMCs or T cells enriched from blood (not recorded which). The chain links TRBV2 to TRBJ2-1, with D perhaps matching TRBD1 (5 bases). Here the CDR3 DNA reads TGTGCCAGCAGTGGTAGCAGGGCACGATACAATGAGCAGTTCTTC. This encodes CASSGSRARYNEQFF.